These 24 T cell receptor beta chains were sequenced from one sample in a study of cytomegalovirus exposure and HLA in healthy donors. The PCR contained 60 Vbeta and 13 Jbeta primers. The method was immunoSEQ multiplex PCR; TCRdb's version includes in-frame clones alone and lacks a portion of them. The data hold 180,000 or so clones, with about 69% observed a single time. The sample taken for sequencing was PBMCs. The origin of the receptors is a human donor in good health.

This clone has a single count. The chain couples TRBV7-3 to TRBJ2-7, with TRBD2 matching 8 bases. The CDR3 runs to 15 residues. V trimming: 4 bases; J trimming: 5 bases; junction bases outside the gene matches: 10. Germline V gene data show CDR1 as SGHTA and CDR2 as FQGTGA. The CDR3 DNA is TGTGCCAGCAGCTCCTCGGGGGGGGTGAGGAACGAGCAGTACTTC. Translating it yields CASSSSGGVRNEQYF. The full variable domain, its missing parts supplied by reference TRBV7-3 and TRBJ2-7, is GAGVSQTPSNKVTEKGKYVELRCDPISGHTALYWYRQSLGQGPEFLIYFQGTGAADDSGLPNDRFFAVRPEGSVSTLKIQRTERGDSAVYLCASSSSGGVRNEQYFGPGTRLTVT.

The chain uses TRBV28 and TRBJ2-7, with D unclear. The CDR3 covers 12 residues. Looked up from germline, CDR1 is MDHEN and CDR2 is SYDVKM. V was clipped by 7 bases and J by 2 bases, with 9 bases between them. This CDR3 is CASTPSPYEQYF. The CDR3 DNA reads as TGTGCCAGCACCCCGTCCCCCTACGAGCAGTACTTC.

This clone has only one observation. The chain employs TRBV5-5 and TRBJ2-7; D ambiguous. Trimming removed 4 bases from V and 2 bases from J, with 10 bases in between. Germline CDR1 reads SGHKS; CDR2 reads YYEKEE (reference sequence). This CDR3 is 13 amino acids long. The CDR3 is CASSPNVAYEQYF. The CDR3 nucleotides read TGTGCCAGCAGCCCAAATGTTGCCTACGAGCAGTACTTC.

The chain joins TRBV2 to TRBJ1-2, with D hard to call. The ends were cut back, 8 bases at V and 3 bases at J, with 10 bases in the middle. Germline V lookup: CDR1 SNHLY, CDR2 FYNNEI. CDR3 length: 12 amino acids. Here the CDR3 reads CASVEFDYGYTF. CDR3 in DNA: TGTGCCAGCGTTGAGTTTGACTATGGCTACACCTTC.

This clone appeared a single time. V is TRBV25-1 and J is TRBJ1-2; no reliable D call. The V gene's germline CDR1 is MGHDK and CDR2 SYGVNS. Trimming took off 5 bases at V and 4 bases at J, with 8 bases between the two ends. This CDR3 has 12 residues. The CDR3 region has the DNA TGTGCCAGCAGTTTTAGCATCTATGGCTACACCTTC. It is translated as CASSFSIYGYTF.

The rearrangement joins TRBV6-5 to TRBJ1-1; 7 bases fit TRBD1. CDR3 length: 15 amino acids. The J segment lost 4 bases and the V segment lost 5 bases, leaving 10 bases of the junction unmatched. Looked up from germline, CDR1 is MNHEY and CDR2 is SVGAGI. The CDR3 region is CASSTQTGSGTEAFF. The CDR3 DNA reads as TGTGCCAGCAGTACGCAGACAGGGTCGGGCACTGAAGCTTTCTTT.

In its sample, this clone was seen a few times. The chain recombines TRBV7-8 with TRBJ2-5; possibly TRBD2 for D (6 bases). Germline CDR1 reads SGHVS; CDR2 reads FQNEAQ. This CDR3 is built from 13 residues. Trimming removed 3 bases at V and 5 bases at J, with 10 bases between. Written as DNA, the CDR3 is TGTGCCAGCAGCTTCGGGGGAAGGGAGACCCAGTACTTC. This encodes CASSFGGRETQYF.

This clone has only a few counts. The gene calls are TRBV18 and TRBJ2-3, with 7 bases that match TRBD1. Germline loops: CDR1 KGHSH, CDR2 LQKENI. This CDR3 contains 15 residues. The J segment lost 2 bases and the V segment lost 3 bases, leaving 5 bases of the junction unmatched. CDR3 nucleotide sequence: TGTGCCAGCTCACCGAGGGACAGAACCACAGATACGCAGTATTTT. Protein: CASSPRDRTTDTQYF. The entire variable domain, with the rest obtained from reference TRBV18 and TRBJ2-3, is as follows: NAGVMQNPRHLVRRRGQEARLRCSPMKGHSHVYWYRQLPEEGLKFMVYLQKENIIDESGMPKERFSAEFPKEGPSILRIQQVVRGDSAAYFCASSPRDRTTDTQYFGPGTRLTVL.

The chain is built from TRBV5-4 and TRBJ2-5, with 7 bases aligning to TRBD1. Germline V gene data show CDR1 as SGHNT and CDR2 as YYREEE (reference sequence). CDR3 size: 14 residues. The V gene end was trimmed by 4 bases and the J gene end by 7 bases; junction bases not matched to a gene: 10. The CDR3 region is CASSPRTGDGTQYF. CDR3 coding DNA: TGTGCCAGCAGCCCCCGTACAGGGGACGGGACCCAGTACTTC.

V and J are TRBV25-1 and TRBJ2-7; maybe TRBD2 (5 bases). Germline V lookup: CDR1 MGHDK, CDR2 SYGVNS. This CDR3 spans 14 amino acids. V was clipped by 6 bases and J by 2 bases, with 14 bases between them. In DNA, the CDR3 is TGTGCCAGCAGCCCCTCGCGGGCCCCCTACGAGCAGTACTTC. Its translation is CASSPSRAPYEQYF.

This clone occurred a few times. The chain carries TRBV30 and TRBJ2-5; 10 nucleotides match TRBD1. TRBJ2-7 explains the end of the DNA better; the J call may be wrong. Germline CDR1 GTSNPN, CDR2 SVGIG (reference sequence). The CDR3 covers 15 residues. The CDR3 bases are TGTGCCTGGGATCTTCCGGGACAGGGGTACCACGAGCAGTACTTC. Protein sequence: CAWDLPGQGYHEQYF.

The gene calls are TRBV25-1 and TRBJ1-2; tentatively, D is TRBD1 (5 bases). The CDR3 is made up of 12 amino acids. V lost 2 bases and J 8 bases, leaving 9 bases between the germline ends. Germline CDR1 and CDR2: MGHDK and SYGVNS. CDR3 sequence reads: CASSEGARGYTF. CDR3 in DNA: TGTGCCAGCAGTGAAGGGGCGCGGGGCTACACCTTC.

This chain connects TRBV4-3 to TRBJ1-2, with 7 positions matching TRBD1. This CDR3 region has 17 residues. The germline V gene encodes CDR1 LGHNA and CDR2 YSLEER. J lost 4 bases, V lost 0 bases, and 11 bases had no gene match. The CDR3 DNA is TGCGCCAGCAGCCAAGATGTCCCAGGGGGTATTGGCTATGGCTACACCTTC. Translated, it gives CASSQDVPGGIGYGYTF.

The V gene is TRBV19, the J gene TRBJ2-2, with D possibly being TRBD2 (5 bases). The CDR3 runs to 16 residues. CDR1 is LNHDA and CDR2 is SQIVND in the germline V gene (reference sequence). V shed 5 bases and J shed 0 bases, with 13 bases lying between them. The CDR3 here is CASSVNLASNTGELFF. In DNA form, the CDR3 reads TGTGCCAGTAGTGTGAACCTAGCTTCGAACACCGGGGAGCTGTTTTTT. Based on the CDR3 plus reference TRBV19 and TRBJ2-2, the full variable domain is DGGITQSPKYLFRKEGQNVTLSCEQNLNHDAMYWYRQDPGQGLRLIYYSQIVNDFQKGDIAEGYSVSREKKESFPLTVTSAQKNPTAFYLCASSVNLASNTGELFFGEGSRLTVL.

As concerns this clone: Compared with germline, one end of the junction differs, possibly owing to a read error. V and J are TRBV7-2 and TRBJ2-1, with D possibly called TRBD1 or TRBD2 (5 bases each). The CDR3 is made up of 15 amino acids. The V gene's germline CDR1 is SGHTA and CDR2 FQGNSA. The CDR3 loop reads CASSLAPDSFNEQFF. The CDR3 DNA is TGTGCCAGCAGCCTAGCCCCCGACAGTTTCAATGAGCAGTTCTTC.

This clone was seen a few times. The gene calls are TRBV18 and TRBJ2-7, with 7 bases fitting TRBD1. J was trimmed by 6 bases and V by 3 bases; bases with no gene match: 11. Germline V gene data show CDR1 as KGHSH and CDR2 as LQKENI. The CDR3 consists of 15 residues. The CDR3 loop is CASSPQTGQVSEQYF. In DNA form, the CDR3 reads TGTGCCAGCTCACCGCAGACAGGGCAGGTTTCCGAGCAGTACTTC. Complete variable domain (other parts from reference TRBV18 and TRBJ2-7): NAGVMQNPRHLVRRRGQEARLRCSPMKGHSHVYWYRQLPEEGLKFMVYLQKENIIDESGMPKERFSAEFPKEGPSILRIQQVVRGDSAAYFCASSPQTGQVSEQYFGPGTRLTVT.

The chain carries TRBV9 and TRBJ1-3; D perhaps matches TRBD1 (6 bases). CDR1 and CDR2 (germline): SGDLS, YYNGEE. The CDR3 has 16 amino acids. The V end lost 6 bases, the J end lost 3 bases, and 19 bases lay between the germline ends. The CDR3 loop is CASNTTQGTNGNTIYF. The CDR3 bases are TGTGCCAGCAACACCACCCAGGGGACGAATGGAAACACCATATATTTT.

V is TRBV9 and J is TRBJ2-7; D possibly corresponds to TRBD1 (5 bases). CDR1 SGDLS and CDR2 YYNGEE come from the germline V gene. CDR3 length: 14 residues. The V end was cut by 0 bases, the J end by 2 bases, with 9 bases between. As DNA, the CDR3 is TGTGCCAGCAGCGTAGAACAGGAACCCTACGAGCAGTACTTC. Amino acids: CASSVEQEPYEQYF.

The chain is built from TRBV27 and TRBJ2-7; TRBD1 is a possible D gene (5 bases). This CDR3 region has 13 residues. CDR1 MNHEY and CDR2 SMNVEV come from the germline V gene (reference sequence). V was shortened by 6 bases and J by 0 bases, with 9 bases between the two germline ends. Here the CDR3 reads CASSRDSSYEQYF. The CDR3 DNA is TGTGCCAGCAGCAGAGACAGCTCCTACGAGCAGTACTTC.

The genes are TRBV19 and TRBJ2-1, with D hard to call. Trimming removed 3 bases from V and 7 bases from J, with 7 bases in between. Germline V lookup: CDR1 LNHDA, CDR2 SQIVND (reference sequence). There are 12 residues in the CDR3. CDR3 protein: CASSIYVNEQFF. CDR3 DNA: TGTGCCAGTAGTATTTATGTAAATGAGCAGTTCTTC.

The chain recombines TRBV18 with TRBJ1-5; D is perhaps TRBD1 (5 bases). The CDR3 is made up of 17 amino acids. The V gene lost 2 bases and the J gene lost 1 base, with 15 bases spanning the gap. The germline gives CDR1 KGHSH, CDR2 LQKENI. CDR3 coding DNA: TGTGCCAGCTCACCAAACTGGGGGGGAAGAAGCAATCAGCCCCAGCATTTT. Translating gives CASSPNWGGRSNQPQHF.

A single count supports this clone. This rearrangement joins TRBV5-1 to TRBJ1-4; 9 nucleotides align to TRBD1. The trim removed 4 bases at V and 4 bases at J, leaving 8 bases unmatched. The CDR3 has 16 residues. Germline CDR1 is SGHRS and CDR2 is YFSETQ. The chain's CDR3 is CASSPTTGGNNEKLFF. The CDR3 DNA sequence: TGCGCCAGCAGCCCGACGACAGGGGGGAATAATGAAAAACTGTTTTTT.

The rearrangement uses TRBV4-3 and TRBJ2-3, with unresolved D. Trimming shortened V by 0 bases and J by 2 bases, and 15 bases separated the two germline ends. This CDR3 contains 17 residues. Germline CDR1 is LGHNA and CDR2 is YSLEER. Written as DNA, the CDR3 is TGCGCCAGCAGCCAAGATCTAGGCTCCCAGACCACAGATACGCAGTATTTT. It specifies CASSQDLGSQTTDTQYF.

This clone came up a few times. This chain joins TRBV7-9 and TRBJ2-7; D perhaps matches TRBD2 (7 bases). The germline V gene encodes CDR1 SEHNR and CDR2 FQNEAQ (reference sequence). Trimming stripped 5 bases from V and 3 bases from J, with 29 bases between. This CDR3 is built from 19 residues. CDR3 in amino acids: CASSGYGGGREGKGYEQYF. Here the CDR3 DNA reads TGTGCCAGCAGCGGATACGGCGGGGGCCGCGAGGGGAAGGGCTACGAGCAGTACTTC.